The clone carrying this TCR beta chain was seen ten or more times. The antigen is unknown. Germline CDR1 SGHTA, CDR2 FQGTGA. V shed 2 bases and J shed 9 bases, with 8 bases lying between them. The CDR3 sequence is 13 residues long. The data stem from a study of T cell repertoires in cytomegalovirus infection. At the level of the study: The study used recently identified HLA-C-restricted and well-studied HLA-B-restricted CMV epitopes. Public TCR beta signature analysis indicated the presence of both CMV infection and matching HLA type. Study results and limitations: HLA-C-restricted TCR beta clonotypes specific for CMV led the ex vivo response.

TCRdb reprocessed the reads with MiXCR, giving one entry per CDR3 protein. The table lists roughly 800,000 distinct CDR3 sequences, about 29% of them singletons. Sequenced here: cultured CD8+ T cells from PBMCs, sampled from culture after CMV antigen stimulation. The receptor's source is a human donor in good health (CMV status not recorded). Some clones in this sample may be carry-over from other donors' samples. This sequence joins TRBV7-3 and TRBJ1-6; unclear D gene. The CDR3 loop reads CASSLGSGSPLHF. The CDR3 nucleotides are TGTGCCAGCAGCTTAGGATCGGGTTCACCCCTCCACTTT.